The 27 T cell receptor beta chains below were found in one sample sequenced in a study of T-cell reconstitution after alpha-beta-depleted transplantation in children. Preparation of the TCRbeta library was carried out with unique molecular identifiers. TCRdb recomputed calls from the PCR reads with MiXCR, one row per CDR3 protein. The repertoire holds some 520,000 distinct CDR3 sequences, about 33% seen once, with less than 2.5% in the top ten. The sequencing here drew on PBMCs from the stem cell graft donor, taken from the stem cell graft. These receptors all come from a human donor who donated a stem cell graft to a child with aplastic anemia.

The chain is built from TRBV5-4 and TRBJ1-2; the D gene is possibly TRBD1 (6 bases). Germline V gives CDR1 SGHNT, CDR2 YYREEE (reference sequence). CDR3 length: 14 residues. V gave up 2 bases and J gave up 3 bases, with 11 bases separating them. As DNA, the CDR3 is TGTGCCAGCAGCTTAAGTTCAGGGGACTATGGCTACACCTTC. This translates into CASSLSSGDYGYTF.

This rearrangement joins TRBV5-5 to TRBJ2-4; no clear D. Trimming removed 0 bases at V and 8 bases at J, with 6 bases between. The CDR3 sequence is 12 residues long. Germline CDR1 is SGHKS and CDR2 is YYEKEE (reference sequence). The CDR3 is CASSLVLDIQYF. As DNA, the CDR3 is TGTGCCAGCAGCTTGGTGTTGGACATTCAGTACTTC.

CDR3 protein: CASSYSGDRVYGYTF. CDR3 DNA sequence: TGTGCCAGCAGTTACTCCGGCGACAGGGTCTATGGCTACACCTTC. The rearrangement joins TRBV6-7 to TRBJ1-2; 7 bases are a match to TRBD1. TRBV6-7 is reported as an ORF; its role is uncertain. The CDR3 spans 15 residues. The V segment lost 0 bases and the J segment 4 bases; nucleotides outside the gene matches: 5.

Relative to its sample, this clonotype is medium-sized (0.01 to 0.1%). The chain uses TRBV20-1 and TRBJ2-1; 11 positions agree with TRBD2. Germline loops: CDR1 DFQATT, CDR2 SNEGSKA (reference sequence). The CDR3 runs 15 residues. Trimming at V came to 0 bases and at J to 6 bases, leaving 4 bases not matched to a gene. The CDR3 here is CSARDWLAGGNEQFF. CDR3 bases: TGCAGTGCTAGAGATTGGCTAGCGGGAGGCAATGAGCAGTTCTTC.

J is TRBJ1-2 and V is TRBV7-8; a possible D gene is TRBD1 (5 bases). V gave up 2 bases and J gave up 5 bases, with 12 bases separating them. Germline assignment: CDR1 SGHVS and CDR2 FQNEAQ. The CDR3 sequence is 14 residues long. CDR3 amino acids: CASSLRQAGYGYTF. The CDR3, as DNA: TGTGCCAGCAGCTTAAGGCAGGCAGGGTATGGCTACACCTTC.

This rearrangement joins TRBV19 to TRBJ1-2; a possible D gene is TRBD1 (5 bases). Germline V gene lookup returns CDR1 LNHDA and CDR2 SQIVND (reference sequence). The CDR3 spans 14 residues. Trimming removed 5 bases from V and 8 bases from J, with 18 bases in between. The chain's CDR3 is CASSLRDRTGGYTF. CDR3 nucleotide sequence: TGTGCCAGTAGTTTACGGGACCGAACGGGCGGCTACACCTTC.

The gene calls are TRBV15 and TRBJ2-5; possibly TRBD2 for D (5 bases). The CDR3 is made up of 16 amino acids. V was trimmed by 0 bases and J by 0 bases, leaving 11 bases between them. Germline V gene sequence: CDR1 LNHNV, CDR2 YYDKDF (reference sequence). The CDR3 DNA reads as TGTGCCACCAGCAGAGATCGGGGTTTCCACCAAGAGACCCAGTACTTC. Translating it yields CATSRDRGFHQETQYF.

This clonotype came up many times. In DNA, the CDR3 is TGCAGTGGGTTAAGCTCCTACGAGCAGTACTTC. Amino acids: CSGLSSYEQYF. V is TRBV20-1 and J is TRBJ2-7; D unresolved. The length of the CDR3 is 11 residues. The V gene lost 7 bases and the J gene lost 0 bases, with 7 bases spanning the gap. Germline V CDR1 and CDR2: DFQATT, SNEGSKA (reference sequence).

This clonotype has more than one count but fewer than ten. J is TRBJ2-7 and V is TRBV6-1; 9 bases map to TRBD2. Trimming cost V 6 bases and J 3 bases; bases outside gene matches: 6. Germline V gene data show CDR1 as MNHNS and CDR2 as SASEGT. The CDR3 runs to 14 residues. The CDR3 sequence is CASSNGREGYEQYF. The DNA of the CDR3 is TGTGCCAGCAGCAACGGGCGGGAGGGCTACGAGCAGTACTTC.

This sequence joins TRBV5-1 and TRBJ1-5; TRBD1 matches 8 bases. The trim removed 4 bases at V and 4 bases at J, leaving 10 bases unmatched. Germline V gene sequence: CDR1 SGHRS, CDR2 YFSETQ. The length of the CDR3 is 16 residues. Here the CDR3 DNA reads TGCGCCAGCAGCCCGTCGACAGGGGAGACGAATCAGCCCCAGCATTTT. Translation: CASSPSTGETNQPQHF.

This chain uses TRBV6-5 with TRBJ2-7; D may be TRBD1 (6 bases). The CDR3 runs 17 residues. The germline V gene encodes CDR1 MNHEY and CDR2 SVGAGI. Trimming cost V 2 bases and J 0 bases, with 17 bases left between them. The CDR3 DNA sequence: TGTGCCAGCAGTTACGTTACCGGGACACTGAGCTCCTACGAGCAGTACTTC. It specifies CASSYVTGTLSSYEQYF.

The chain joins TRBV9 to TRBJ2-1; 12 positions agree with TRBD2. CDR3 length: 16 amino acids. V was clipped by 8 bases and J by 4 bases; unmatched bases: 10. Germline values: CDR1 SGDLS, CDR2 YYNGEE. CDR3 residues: CASSPTSGRRYNEQFF. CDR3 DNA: TGTGCCAGTAGCCCCACTAGCGGGAGGCGATACAATGAGCAGTTCTTC.

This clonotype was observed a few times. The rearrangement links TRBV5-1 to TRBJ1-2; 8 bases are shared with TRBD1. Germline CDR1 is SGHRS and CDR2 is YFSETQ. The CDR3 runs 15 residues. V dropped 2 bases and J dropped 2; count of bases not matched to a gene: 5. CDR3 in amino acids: CASSFGQGRNYGYTF. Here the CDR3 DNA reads TGCGCCAGCAGCTTCGGACAGGGCCGAAACTATGGCTACACCTTC.

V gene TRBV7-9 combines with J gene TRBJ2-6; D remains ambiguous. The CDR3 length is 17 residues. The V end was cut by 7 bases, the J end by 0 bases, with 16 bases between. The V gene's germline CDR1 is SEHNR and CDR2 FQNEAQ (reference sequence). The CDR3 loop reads CASTLTSGASGANVLTF. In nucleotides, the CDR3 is TGTGCCAGCACCCTTACTTCCGGTGCCTCTGGGGCCAACGTCCTGACTTTC.

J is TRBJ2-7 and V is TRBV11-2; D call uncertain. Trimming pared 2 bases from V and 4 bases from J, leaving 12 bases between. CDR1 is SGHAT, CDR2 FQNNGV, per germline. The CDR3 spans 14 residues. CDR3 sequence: CASSLPVPTYEQYF. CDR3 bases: TGTGCCAGCAGCTTACCCGTCCCCACTTACGAGCAGTACTTC.

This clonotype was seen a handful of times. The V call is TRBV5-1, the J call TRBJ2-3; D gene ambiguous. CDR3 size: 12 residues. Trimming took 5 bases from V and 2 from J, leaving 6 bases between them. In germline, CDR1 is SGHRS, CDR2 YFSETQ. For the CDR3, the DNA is TGCGCCAGCAGTCAACCCACAGATACGCAGTATTTT. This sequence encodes CASSQPTDTQYF.

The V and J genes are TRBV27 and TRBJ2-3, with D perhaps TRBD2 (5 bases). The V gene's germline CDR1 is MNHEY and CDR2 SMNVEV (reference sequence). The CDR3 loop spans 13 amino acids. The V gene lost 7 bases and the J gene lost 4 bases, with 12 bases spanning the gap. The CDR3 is CASTRRLADTQYF. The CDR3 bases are TGTGCCAGCACTAGGAGGTTGGCAGATACGCAGTATTTT.

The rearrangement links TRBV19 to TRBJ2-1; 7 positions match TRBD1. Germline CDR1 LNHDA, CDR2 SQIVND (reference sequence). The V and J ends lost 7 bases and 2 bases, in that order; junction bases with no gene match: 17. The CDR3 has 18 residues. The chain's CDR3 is CASTPRYGTDYTYNEQFF. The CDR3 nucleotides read TGTGCCAGTACCCCGAGGTACGGGACAGACTATACCTACAATGAGCAGTTCTTC.

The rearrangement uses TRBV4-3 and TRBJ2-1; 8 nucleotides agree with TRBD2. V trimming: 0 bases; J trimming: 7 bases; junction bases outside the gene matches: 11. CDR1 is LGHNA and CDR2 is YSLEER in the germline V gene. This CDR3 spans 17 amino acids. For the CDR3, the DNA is TGCGCCAGCAGCCAAGATTTCGGCGGGAGGTTGGGGAATGAGCAGTTCTTC. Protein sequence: CASSQDFGGRLGNEQFF.

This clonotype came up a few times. CDR3 in amino acids: CASRVGGPTDTQYF. The CDR3 DNA follows: TGCGCCAGCCGCGTGGGGGGCCCCACAGATACGCAGTATTTT. The J gene is TRBJ2-3, the V gene TRBV5-1; D possibly matches TRBD1 or TRBD2 (6 bases each). Germline CDR1 and CDR2: SGHRS and YFSETQ. The ends were cut back, 7 bases at V and 2 bases at J, with 14 bases in the middle. CDR3 length: 14 amino acids. The variable domain in full, with the rest retrieved from reference TRBV5-1 and TRBJ2-3, is KAGVTQTPRYLIKTRGQQVTLSCSPISGHRSVSWYQQTPGQGLQFLFEYFSETQRNKGNFPGRFSGRQFSNSRSEMNVSTLELGDSALYLCASRVGGPTDTQYFGPGTRLTVL.

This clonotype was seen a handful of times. As DNA, the CDR3 is TGTGCCAGCAGTTACCTTTTAGCGGGAGGGTACCAAGAGACCCAGTACTTC. Translating gives CASSYLLAGGYQETQYF. The chain is built from TRBV6-5 and TRBJ2-5; TRBD2 agrees at 11 bases. The CDR3 covers 17 residues. V lost 2 bases to trimming and J lost 0 bases; unmatched junction nucleotides: 5. Germline CDR1 is MNHEY and CDR2 is SVGAGI.

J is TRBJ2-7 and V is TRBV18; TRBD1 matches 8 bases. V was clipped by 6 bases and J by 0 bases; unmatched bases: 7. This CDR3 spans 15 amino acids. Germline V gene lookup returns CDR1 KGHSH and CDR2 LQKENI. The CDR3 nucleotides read TGTGCCAGCTCCCGATTGGGGACAGGCTCCTACGAGCAGTACTTC. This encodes CASSRLGTGSYEQYF.

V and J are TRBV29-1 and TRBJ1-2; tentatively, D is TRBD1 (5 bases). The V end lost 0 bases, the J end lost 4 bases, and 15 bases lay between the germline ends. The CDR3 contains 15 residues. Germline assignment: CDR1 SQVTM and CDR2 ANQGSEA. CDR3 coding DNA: TGCAGCGTTGAAGATCGGGACCACTCCATCTATGGCTACACCTTC. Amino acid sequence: CSVEDRDHSIYGYTF.

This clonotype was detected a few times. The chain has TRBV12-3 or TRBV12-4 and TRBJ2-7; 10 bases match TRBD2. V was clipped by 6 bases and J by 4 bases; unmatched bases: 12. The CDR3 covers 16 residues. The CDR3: CASSQSSGRKKYEQYF. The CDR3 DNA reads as TGTGCCAGCAGCCAGTCTAGCGGGAGAAAAAAGTACGAGCAGTACTTC.

CDR3 in DNA: TGCAGTGCTAGAGATCTTGCGGGTACCTACGAGCAGTACTTC. It translates to CSARDLAGTYEQYF. The rearrangement links TRBV20-1 to TRBJ2-7, with a weak D call TRBD2 (5 bases). Trimming shortened V by 0 bases and J by 2 bases, and 11 bases separated the two germline ends. Germline V gene data show CDR1 as DFQATT and CDR2 as SNEGSKA (reference sequence). This CDR3 contains 14 residues.

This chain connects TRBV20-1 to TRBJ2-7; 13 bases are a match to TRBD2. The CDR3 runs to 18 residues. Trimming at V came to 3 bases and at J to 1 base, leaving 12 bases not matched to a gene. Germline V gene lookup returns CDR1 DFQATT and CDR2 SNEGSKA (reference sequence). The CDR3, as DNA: TGCAGTGCTAGGACTACACCGGGACTAGCGGGACCTTCCTACGAGCAGTACGTC. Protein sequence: CSARTTPGLAGPSYEQYV.

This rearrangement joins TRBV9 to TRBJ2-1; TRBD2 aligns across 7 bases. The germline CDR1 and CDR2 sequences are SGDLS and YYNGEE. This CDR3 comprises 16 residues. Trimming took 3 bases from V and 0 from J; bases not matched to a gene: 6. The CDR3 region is CASSASGARSYNEQFF. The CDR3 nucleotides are TGTGCCAGCAGCGCCAGCGGGGCCCGCTCCTACAATGAGCAGTTCTTC.